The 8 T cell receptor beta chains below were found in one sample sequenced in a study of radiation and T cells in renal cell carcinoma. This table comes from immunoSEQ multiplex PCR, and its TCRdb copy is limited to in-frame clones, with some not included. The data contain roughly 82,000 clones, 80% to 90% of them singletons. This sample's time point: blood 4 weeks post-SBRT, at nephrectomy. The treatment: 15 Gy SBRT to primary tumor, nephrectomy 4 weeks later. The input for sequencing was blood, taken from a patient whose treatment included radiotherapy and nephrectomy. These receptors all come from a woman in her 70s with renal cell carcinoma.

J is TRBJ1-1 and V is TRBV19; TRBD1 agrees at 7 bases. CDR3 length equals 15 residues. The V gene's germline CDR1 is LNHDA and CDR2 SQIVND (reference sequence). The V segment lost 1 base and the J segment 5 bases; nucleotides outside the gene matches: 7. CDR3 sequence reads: CASSIVFSGGTEAFF. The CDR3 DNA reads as TGTGCCAGTAGTATAGTTTTTTCAGGGGGGACTGAAGCTTTCTTT.

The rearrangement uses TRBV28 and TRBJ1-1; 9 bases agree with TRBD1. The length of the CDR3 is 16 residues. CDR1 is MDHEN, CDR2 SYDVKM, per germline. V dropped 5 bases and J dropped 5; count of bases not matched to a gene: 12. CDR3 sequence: CASSPGTGTIRTEAFF. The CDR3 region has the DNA TGTGCCAGCAGTCCCGGGACAGGGACCATTAGAACTGAAGCTTTCTTT.

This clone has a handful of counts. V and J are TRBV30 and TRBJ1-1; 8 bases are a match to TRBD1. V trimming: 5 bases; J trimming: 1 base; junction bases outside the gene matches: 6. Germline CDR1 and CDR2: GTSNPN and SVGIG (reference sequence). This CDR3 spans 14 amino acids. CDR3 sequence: CAWGPGGANTEAFF. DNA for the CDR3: TGTGCCTGGGGCCCAGGGGGCGCGAACACTGAAGCTTTCTTT.

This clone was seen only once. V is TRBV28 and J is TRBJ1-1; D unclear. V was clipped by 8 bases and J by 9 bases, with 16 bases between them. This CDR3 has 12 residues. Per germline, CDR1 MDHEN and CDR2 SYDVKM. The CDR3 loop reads CASRNLQKKAFF. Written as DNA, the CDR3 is TGTGCCAGCCGCAACCTCCAAAAAAAAGCTTTCTTT.

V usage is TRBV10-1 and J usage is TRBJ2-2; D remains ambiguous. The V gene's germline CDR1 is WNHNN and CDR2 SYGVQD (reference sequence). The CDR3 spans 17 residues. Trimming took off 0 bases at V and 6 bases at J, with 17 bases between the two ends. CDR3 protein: CASSESTGSSGSGELFF. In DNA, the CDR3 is TGCGCCAGCAGTGAGTCGACGGGCTCGTCAGGATCCGGGGAGCTGTTTTTT.

The CDR3 protein is CASSPPTGQHYEQYF. DNA of the CDR3: TGTGCCAGCAGTCCGCCCACGGGACAGCACTACGAGCAGTACTTC. The chain couples TRBV25-1 to TRBJ2-7; 7 bases are shared with TRBD1. The J segment lost 3 bases and the V segment lost 5 bases, leaving 10 bases of the junction unmatched. The CDR3 runs 15 residues. Germline CDR1 and CDR2: MGHDK and SYGVNS.

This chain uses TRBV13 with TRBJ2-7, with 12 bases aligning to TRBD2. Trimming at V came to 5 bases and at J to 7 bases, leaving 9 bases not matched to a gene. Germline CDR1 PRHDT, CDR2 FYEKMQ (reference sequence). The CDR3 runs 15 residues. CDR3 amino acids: CASSPRLAGAREQYF. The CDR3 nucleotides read TGTGCCAGCAGCCCACGACTAGCGGGGGCCCGGGAGCAGTACTTC.

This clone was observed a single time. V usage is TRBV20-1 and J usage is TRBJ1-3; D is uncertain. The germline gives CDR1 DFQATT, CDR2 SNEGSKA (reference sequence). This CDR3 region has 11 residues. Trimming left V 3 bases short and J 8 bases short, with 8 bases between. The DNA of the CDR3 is TGCAGTGCTAGCGTTTTAGACACCATATATTTT. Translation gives CSASVLDTIYF.